The source of this T cell receptor (beta chain) is a study of cytomegalovirus exposure and HLA in healthy donors. Findings and caveats of the study: CMV serostatus stood as the only immune exposure information on hand.

The CDR3 contains 13 residues. V was pared by 0 bases and J by 3 bases, with 6 bases between. CDR1 and CDR2 (germline): SGHRS, YFSETQ. The PCR used 60 Vbeta and 13 Jbeta primers. Profiled with immunoSEQ multiplex PCR; TCRdb holds only in-frame clones, not every one. The sample contains 95,000 to 150,000 clones, over 60% of which appear only once. This clone is a singleton in its sample. What it binds is unknown. The material sequenced was PBMCs. The chain couples TRBV5-1 to TRBJ2-5, with D maybe TRBD1 (5 bases). This TCR was sampled from a woman between 40 and 50 years old in good health and CMV-seropositive. The CDR3 sequence is CASSLVGEETQYF. DNA of the CDR3: TGCGCCAGCAGCTTGGTAGGGGAAGAGACCCAGTACTTC.